This paragraph reports one T cell receptor (beta chain). Its antigen is currently unknown. This entry comes from a study of T cell responses to AZD1222 COVID-19 vaccine. Study-wide results and limits: Females outnumbered males among donors, who were mostly white British; clonal diversity was possibly underestimated. Spike-specific TCR depth and breadth grew after two AZD1222 doses. The peak T cell response came first, and repertoires were sampled only after it.

Germline V gives CDR1 MDHEN, CDR2 SYDVKM. CDR3 length equals 16 residues. V was cut by 5 bases and J by 1 base, with 15 bases left in between. Here immunoSEQ multiplex PCR was the method, and the copy in TCRdb shows in-frame clones only, minus some. In the table there are 140,000 to 150,000 clones, about 92% of which are singletons. The receptor's source is an adult who had recovered from COVID-19. Here the sequenced sample was peripheral blood, taken after recovery from COVID-19. The chain combines TRBV28 with TRBJ2-1; D is perhaps TRBD1 (5 bases). In nucleotides, the CDR3 is TGTGCCAGCAGTCTCACGGACAAAGGATCCTACAATGAGCAGTTCTTC. Amino acid sequence: CASSLTDKGSYNEQFF.